One and the same sample provided the 30 T cell receptor beta chains below, sequenced in a study of blood T cell repertoires in COVID-19. Some clones are missing from TCRdb's copy, which holds only in-frame ones; the method was immunoSEQ multiplex PCR. The table has some 400,000 clones, around 87% seen once. Sequenced sample: peripheral blood. The source is a woman aged 60 to 75 with COVID-19, enrolled during active disease.

This chain uses TRBV11-2 with TRBJ1-2, with TRBD1 matching over 7 bases. The CDR3 sequence is 14 residues long. CDR1 and CDR2 (germline): SGHAT, FQNNGV. The V and J ends lost 5 bases and 4 bases, in that order; junction bases with no gene match: 7. CDR3 coding DNA: TGTGCCAGCAGCGAGGGGGCAGGGAGCTATGGCTACACCTTC. This codes for CASSEGAGSYGYTF.

This sequence joins TRBV28 and TRBJ2-3, with a tentative D call TRBD2 (6 bases). CDR3 length: 15 residues. Germline CDR1 MDHEN, CDR2 SYDVKM. Trimming took 5 bases from V and 1 from J, leaving 13 bases between them. The CDR3 nucleotides are TGTGCCAGCAGTCCGCGGGGCGGGGGCACAGATACGCAGTATTTT. Amino acid sequence: CASSPRGGGTDTQYF.

The chain couples TRBV7-2 to TRBJ2-5; 11 bases are shared with TRBD2. The J segment lost 1 base and the V segment lost 0 bases, leaving 10 bases of the junction unmatched. The CDR3 spans 19 residues. Germline values: CDR1 SGHTA, CDR2 FQGNSA. The CDR3: CASSLANSGGVSPQETQYF. In DNA form, the CDR3 reads TGTGCCAGCAGCTTAGCGAATAGCGGGGGGGTTTCACCCCAAGAGACCCAGTACTTC.

The chain has TRBV27 and TRBJ1-1; a possible D gene is TRBD1 (5 bases). Germline CDR1 and CDR2: MNHEY and SMNVEV (reference sequence). V was trimmed by 8 bases and J by 1 base, leaving 14 bases between them. This CDR3 comprises 14 residues. DNA of the CDR3: TGTGCCAGCTATCGCCGAGGACAGAACACTGAAGCTTTCTTT. Translated: CASYRRGQNTEAFF.

The V call is TRBV12-3 or TRBV12-4, the J call TRBJ1-1; unclear D gene. V was trimmed by 3 bases and J by 2 bases, leaving 7 bases between them. The CDR3 length is 13 residues. In DNA, the CDR3 is TGTGCCAGCAGTTTGGCCGTCAACACTGAAGCTTTCTTT. Translated, it gives CASSLAVNTEAFF.

The V call is TRBV4-2, the J call TRBJ1-3; maybe TRBD1 (5 bases). The V gene's germline CDR1 is LGHNA and CDR2 YNFKEQ. The CDR3 consists of 18 residues. V lost 0 bases to trimming and J lost 0 bases, with 15 bases between them. CDR3 sequence reads: CASSQEEGHRYSGNTIYF. As DNA, the CDR3 is TGTGCCAGCAGCCAAGAGGAGGGGCACAGGTACTCTGGAAACACCATATATTTT.

The V and J genes are TRBV20-1 and TRBJ2-1; 7 positions agree with TRBD2. V shed 4 bases and J 8 bases; nucleotides not matched to a gene: 2. Germline loops: CDR1 DFQATT, CDR2 SNEGSKA (reference sequence). The CDR3 runs to 11 residues. The CDR3, as DNA: TGCAGTGCTACGCTAGCGGATGAGCAGTTCTTC. It translates to CSATLADEQFF.

This rearrangement joins TRBV5-1 to TRBJ2-5, with 13 bases aligning to TRBD2. V lost 4 bases, J lost 10 bases, and 13 bases stayed unmatched. CDR3 length: 16 residues. Looked up from germline, CDR1 is SGHRS and CDR2 is YFSETQ. The CDR3: CASSITSGGAPKDQYF. In nucleotides, the CDR3 is TGCGCCAGCAGCATAACTAGCGGGGGGGCGCCCAAAGACCAGTACTTC.

This clone was seen just once. The V gene is TRBV29-1, the J gene TRBJ2-7, with 7 bases identical to TRBD2. Germline loops: CDR1 SQVTM, CDR2 ANQGSEA. The CDR3 runs 12 residues. J gave up 3 bases and V 3 bases, and 2 bases lay outside the gene matches. Here the CDR3 DNA reads TGCAGCGTTGATGGGGGGGACTACGAGCAGTACTTC. This codes for CSVDGGDYEQYF.

This clone was found once. The chain carries TRBV30 and TRBJ1-1; D possibly corresponds to TRBD1 (6 bases). Germline loops: CDR1 GTSNPN, CDR2 SVGIG (reference sequence). CDR3 length: 14 amino acids. Trimming removed 7 bases at V and 1 base at J, with 16 bases between. Here the CDR3 reads CASGGRMRNTEAFF. CDR3 DNA sequence: TGTGCCTCGGGGGGCAGGATGAGGAACACTGAAGCTTTCTTT. Based on the CDR3 plus reference TRBV30 and TRBJ1-1, the full variable domain is SQTIHQWPATLVQPVGSPLSLECTVEGTSNPNLYWYRQAAGRGLQLLFYSVGIGQISSEVPQNLSASRPQDRQFILSSKKLLLSDSGFYLCASGGRMRNTEAFFGQGTRLTVV.

The gene calls are TRBV4-1 and TRBJ2-1, with 10 bases fitting TRBD2. Germline CDR1 reads MGHRA; CDR2 reads YSYEKL. CDR3 size: 19 residues. The junction had 8 bases not matched to a gene; V was cut back by 0 bases and J by 0 bases. CDR3 DNA: TGCGCCAGCAGCCAAGAAACTAGCGGGGACTTGAGCTCCTACAATGAGCAGTTCTTC. The encoded protein is CASSQETSGDLSSYNEQFF.

This clone was counted once. Distinct nucleotide sequences in the sample also encode this CDR3. The chain is built from TRBV15 and TRBJ2-7, with TRBD1 matching 8 bases. With 3 bases clipped from V and 0 bases from J, the junction kept 1 base outside the gene matches. Germline lookup yields CDR1 LNHNV and CDR2 YYDKDF (reference sequence). This CDR3 region has 14 residues. This chain's CDR3 is CATSRDRVSYEQYF. CDR3 DNA sequence: TGTGCCACCAGCAGGGACAGGGTCTCCTACGAGCAGTACTTC. The full variable domain, completed using reference TRBV15 and TRBJ2-7, is DAMVIQNPRYQVTQFGKPVTLSCSQTLNHNVMYWYQQKSSQAPKLLFHYYDKDFNNEADTPDNFQSRRPNTSFCFLDIRSPGLGDTAMYLCATSRDRVSYEQYFGPGTRLTVT.

J is TRBJ1-2 and V is TRBV19, with 9 positions matching TRBD1. Trimming cost V 7 bases and J 4 bases; bases outside gene matches: 13. The CDR3 sequence is 16 residues long. Germline CDR1 reads LNHDA; CDR2 reads SQIVND (reference sequence). CDR3 residues: CASILEPGTGSYGYTF. CDR3 coding DNA: TGTGCCAGTATCCTCGAACCCGGGACAGGGAGCTATGGCTACACCTTC.

V and J are TRBV7-2 and TRBJ2-2; a possible D gene is TRBD2 (5 bases). CDR1 is SGHTA, CDR2 FQGNSA, per germline. The germline V and J ends were trimmed by 0 bases and 2 bases, with 7 bases remaining between them. There are 15 residues in the CDR3. The CDR3 DNA reads TGTGCCAGCAGCTTAGCCGGGGATAACACCGGGGAGCTGTTTTTT. The encoded protein is CASSLAGDNTGELFF.

CDR3 loop: CASRRRGGGTDTQYF. Here the CDR3 DNA reads TGTGCCAGCCGGAGGCGGGGGGGTGGCACAGATACGCAGTATTTT. The J gene is TRBJ2-3, the V gene TRBV5-6; the match to TRBD2 covers 9 bases. The germline V gene has CDR1 SGHDT and CDR2 YYEEEE. Unmatched junction bases numbered 7, after V lost 7 bases and J lost 1 base. The CDR3 runs 15 residues.

The CDR3 coding sequence is TGTGCCAGCATACCCTCCAGCGGAGTCACCGGGGAGCTGTTTTTT. It encodes CASIPSSGVTGELFF. The J gene is TRBJ2-2, the V gene TRBV6-5; perhaps TRBD2 as D (5 bases). Trimming took 7 bases from V and 4 from J, leaving 16 bases between them. The CDR3 covers 15 residues. Per germline, CDR1 MNHEY and CDR2 SVGAGI.

V usage is TRBV6-6 and J usage is TRBJ2-6, with TRBD1 matching over 10 bases. Looked up from germline, CDR1 is MNHNY and CDR2 is SVGAGI (reference sequence). The CDR3 extends over 20 amino acids. With 6 bases clipped from V and 0 bases from J, the junction kept 14 bases outside the gene matches. In DNA, the CDR3 is TGTGCCAGCAGCCCGCACTACCGGGACAGGGGACGCTCTGGGGCCAACGTCCTGACTTTC. It specifies CASSPHYRDRGRSGANVLTF.

V gene TRBV2 combines with J gene TRBJ2-5, with a possible D match to TRBD2 (5 bases). The germline CDR1 and CDR2 sequences are SNHLY and FYNNEI. CDR3 length: 15 residues. Trimming pared 7 bases from V and 2 bases from J, leaving 17 bases between. The CDR3 is CASTTSGGSQETQYF. The CDR3, as DNA: TGTGCCAGCACCACCTCCGGAGGATCTCAAGAGACCCAGTACTTC.

This clone was seen repeatedly, ten times or more. The V gene is TRBV5-1, the J gene TRBJ2-3, with 12 bases aligning to TRBD2. J gave up 5 bases and V 4 bases, and 5 bases lay outside the gene matches. Germline V CDR1 and CDR2: SGHRS, YFSETQ. This CDR3 is built from 15 residues. The CDR3 nucleotides read TGCGCCAGCAGCCTGACGACTAGCGGGGGAGATACGCAGTATTTT. Its translation is CASSLTTSGGDTQYF. The variable domain in full, with the rest retrieved from reference TRBV5-1 and TRBJ2-3, is KAGVTQTPRYLIKTRGQQVTLSCSPISGHRSVSWYQQTPGQGLQFLFEYFSETQRNKGNFPGRFSGRQFSNSRSEMNVSTLELGDSALYLCASSLTTSGGDTQYFGPGTRLTVL.

V is TRBV11-3 and J is TRBJ2-2; the match to TRBD1 covers 9 bases. CDR1 is SGHNT and CDR2 is YENEEA in the germline V gene. The trim removed 4 bases at V and 7 bases at J, leaving 16 bases unmatched. The CDR3 spans 18 residues. The CDR3 sequence is CASSSRWGQGNIHGELFF. The CDR3 nucleotides read TGTGCCAGCAGCTCGAGGTGGGGACAGGGTAACATTCACGGGGAGCTGTTTTTT.

The CDR3 sequence is CASSQDWGRGYTF. The CDR3 coding sequence is TGTGCCAGCAGCCAAGATTGGGGGCGAGGCTACACCTTC. This chain links TRBV3-1 (or the pseudogene TRBV3-2) with TRBJ1-2; a possible D gene is TRBD1 (6 bases). Per the germline V gene, CDR1 is LGHDT and CDR2 is YNNKEL (reference sequence). The CDR3 sequence is 13 residues long. Trimming cost V 0 bases and J 8 bases, with 10 bases left between them.

The chain links TRBV28 to TRBJ2-1; tentative D call: TRBD2 (6 bases). The germline V gene has CDR1 MDHEN and CDR2 SYDVKM. The CDR3 runs 15 residues. The V gene lost 6 bases and the J gene lost 6 bases, with 18 bases spanning the gap. CDR3 loop: CASRTGTRPLNEQFF. For the CDR3, the DNA is TGTGCCAGCAGGACCGGGACTCGCCCCCTCAATGAGCAGTTCTTC.

The genes are TRBV12-3 or TRBV12-4 and TRBJ1-2; unclear D gene. Trimming shortened V by 6 bases and J by 4 bases, and 9 bases separated the two germline ends. CDR3 length: 12 amino acids. The CDR3 nucleotides read TGTGCCAGCAGCTACAGCCTCTATGGCTACACCTTC. This sequence encodes CASSYSLYGYTF.

For the CDR3, the DNA is TGTGCCAGCAGTGAAAGCCCGCGGGGGTGGACAACCGGGGAGCTGTTTTTT. It yields the protein CASSESPRGWTTGELFF. The rearrangement links TRBV6-1 to TRBJ2-2; 7 bases map to TRBD2. The V gene end was trimmed by 2 bases and the J gene end by 5 bases; junction bases not matched to a gene: 11. Looked up from germline, CDR1 is MNHNS and CDR2 is SASEGT. The CDR3 covers 17 residues.

V usage is TRBV19 and J usage is TRBJ2-1, with D perhaps matching TRBD1 (8 bases). Germline lookup yields CDR1 LNHDA and CDR2 SQIVND (reference sequence). The V end lost 6 bases, the J end lost 6 bases, and 15 bases lay between the germline ends. CDR3 size: 14 residues. CDR3 sequence (DNA): TGTGCCAGTAGCCCGACAGGGGAGGGCAATGAGCAGTTCTTC. Its translation is CASSPTGEGNEQFF. Drawing the rest from reference TRBV19 and TRBJ2-1, the complete variable domain is DGGITQSPKYLFRKEGQNVTLSCEQNLNHDAMYWYRQDPGQGLRLIYYSQIVNDFQKGDIAEGYSVSREKKESFPLTVTSAQKNPTAFYLCASSPTGEGNEQFFGPGTRLTVL.

This chain links TRBV5-1 with TRBJ1-3; 9 bases are a match to TRBD1. Germline trimming cut 4 bases from V and 4 bases from J; bases unmatched to any gene: 9. Germline CDR1 and CDR2: SGHRS and YFSETQ. This CDR3 is 16 amino acids long. This CDR3 reads CASSPGQGKTGNTIYF. CDR3 in DNA: TGCGCCAGCAGCCCGGGACAGGGAAAAACAGGAAACACCATATATTTT.

The J gene is TRBJ2-1, the V gene TRBV19; 7 bases align to TRBD1. This CDR3 has 16 residues. Germline CDR1 reads LNHDA; CDR2 reads SQIVND (reference sequence). With V trimmed by 5 bases and J by 2 bases, 9 bases remained unmatched. As DNA, the CDR3 is TGTGCCAGTAGTCTCGGGACAGTGTTAACCTACAATGAGCAGTTCTTC. This sequence encodes CASSLGTVLTYNEQFF.

The chain joins TRBV7-8 to TRBJ1-1; possible D gene TRBD1, 6 bases. V lost 1 base and J lost 0, with 9 bases in between. The CDR3 is 15 amino acids. Germline CDR1 SGHVS, CDR2 FQNEAQ. CDR3 in DNA: TGTGCCAGCAGCTTAGTCGGACAGCTGAACACTGAAGCTTTCTTT. This sequence encodes CASSLVGQLNTEAFF.

The chain is built from TRBV5-1 and TRBJ2-1; 7 bases map to TRBD1. Germline trimming cut 4 bases from V and 3 bases from J; bases unmatched to any gene: 4. Germline V gene sequence: CDR1 SGHRS, CDR2 YFSETQ. There are 14 residues in the CDR3. This chain's CDR3 is CASSRGQLYNEQFF. DNA of the CDR3: TGCGCCAGCAGCAGGGGACAGCTCTACAATGAGCAGTTCTTC. Full variable domain (missing parts from reference TRBV5-1 and TRBJ2-1): KAGVTQTPRYLIKTRGQQVTLSCSPISGHRSVSWYQQTPGQGLQFLFEYFSETQRNKGNFPGRFSGRQFSNSRSEMNVSTLELGDSALYLCASSRGQLYNEQFFGPGTRLTVL.

J is TRBJ1-1 and V is TRBV6-5; 8 bases line up with TRBD1. Germline V gives CDR1 MNHEY, CDR2 SVGAGI. This CDR3 comprises 15 residues. V shed 6 bases, J shed 7 bases, and the junction held 13 bases outside the gene matches. CDR3 sequence (DNA): TGTGCCAGCAGCAGAGACAGGGGAAGTGTTAATGAAGCTTTCTTT. It translates to CASSRDRGSVNEAFF.